A single sample gave rise to the 7 T cell receptor beta chains below, sequenced in a study of graft-versus-host responses after intestinal transplantation. Clones were read by immunoSEQ multiplex PCR, and TCRdb kept only the in-frame ones, dropping some. The data show about 93,000 clones, 85% to 95% seen once. Which antigens these TCRs recognize remains unknown. This specimen was unstimulated CD8+ T cells sorted from spleen or lymph node cells, taken before intestinal transplant. Receptors were obtained from a human donor who received an intestinal transplant.

CDR3 DNA sequence: TGTGCCAGCAGCGACCCCGGACAGGGGAAACACAATGAGCAGTTCTTC. This translates into CASSDPGQGKHNEQFF. This chain uses TRBV13 with TRBJ2-1, with 9 nucleotides matching TRBD1. This CDR3 has 16 residues. Germline V CDR1 and CDR2: PRHDT, FYEKMQ (reference sequence). Trimming at V came to 5 bases and at J to 5 bases, leaving 10 bases not matched to a gene. Variable domain in full (rest from reference TRBV13 and TRBJ2-1): AAGVIQSPRHLIKEKRETATLKCYPIPRHDTVYWYQQGPGQDPQFLISFYEKMQSDKGSIPDRFSAQQFSDYHSELNMSSLELGDSALYFCASSDPGQGKHNEQFFGPGTRLTVL.

The chain recombines TRBV7-9 with TRBJ2-5; 9 bases fit TRBD1. Germline trimming cut 1 base from V and 4 bases from J; bases unmatched to any gene: 13. Germline CDR1 is SEHNR and CDR2 is FQNEAQ (reference sequence). The CDR3 is made up of 18 amino acids. The CDR3 DNA follows: TGTGCCAGCAGCTTAGTTGGGACAGGGCGGTCTGAGGGAGAGACCCAGTACTTC. Its translation is CASSLVGTGRSEGETQYF. Looking up the rest from reference TRBV7-9 and TRBJ2-5 gives the full variable domain: DTGVSQNPRHKITKRGQNVTFRCDPISEHNRLYWYRQTLGQGPEFLTYFQNEAQLEKSRLLSDRFSAERPKGSFSTLEIQRTEQGDSAMYLCASSLVGTGRSEGETQYFGPGTRLLVL.

The chain is built from TRBV6-4 and TRBJ2-1; no clear D gene. Germline CDR1 is MRHNA and CDR2 is SNTAGT. The ends were cut back, 8 bases at V and 4 bases at J, with 18 bases in the middle. The CDR3 spans 15 residues. The CDR3 bases are TGTGCCAGCGGCGAGATAGCAATAGTTTACAATGAGCAGTTCTTC. Translating gives CASGEIAIVYNEQFF.

V usage is TRBV6-5 and J usage is TRBJ2-2, with D uncertain. V lost 6 bases and J 0 bases, leaving 11 bases between the germline ends. The CDR3 totals 15 residues. Germline CDR1 reads MNHEY; CDR2 reads SVGAGI. CDR3 protein: CASSRDVSNTGELFF. The CDR3 DNA reads as TGTGCCAGCAGCCGCGATGTATCGAACACCGGGGAGCTGTTTTTT.

The chain is built from TRBV7-9 and TRBJ2-7, with 8 bases aligning to TRBD2. V shed 2 bases and J 5 bases; nucleotides not matched to a gene: 11. The germline gives CDR1 SEHNR, CDR2 FQNEAQ (reference sequence). The CDR3 runs to 16 residues. As DNA, the CDR3 is TGTGCCAGCAGCTTATTTGTATCGGGAGGGCGGGACGAGCAGTACTTC. Translation gives CASSLFVSGGRDEQYF.

The V and J genes are TRBV30 and TRBJ1-1, with D perhaps TRBD1 (5 bases). Per germline, CDR1 GTSNPN and CDR2 SVGIG (reference sequence). V lost 0 bases, J lost 7 bases, and 18 bases lay in between. The CDR3 is 15 amino acids. In nucleotides, the CDR3 is TGTGCCTGGAGTGTAACTGGGGCCGGGGGGGGTGAAGCTTTCTTT. It codes for CAWSVTGAGGGEAFF.

The gene calls are TRBV21-1 and TRBJ2-1; TRBD1, the D gene given by the table, was not confirmed from the DNA. TRBV21-1 is assigned pseudogene status. This CDR3 has 17 residues. In nucleotides, the CDR3 is TGTGCCAGCAGCAATGAATCCGGGACAGGGGACACCAATGAGCAGTTCTTC. Translating it yields CASSNESGTGDTNEQFF.